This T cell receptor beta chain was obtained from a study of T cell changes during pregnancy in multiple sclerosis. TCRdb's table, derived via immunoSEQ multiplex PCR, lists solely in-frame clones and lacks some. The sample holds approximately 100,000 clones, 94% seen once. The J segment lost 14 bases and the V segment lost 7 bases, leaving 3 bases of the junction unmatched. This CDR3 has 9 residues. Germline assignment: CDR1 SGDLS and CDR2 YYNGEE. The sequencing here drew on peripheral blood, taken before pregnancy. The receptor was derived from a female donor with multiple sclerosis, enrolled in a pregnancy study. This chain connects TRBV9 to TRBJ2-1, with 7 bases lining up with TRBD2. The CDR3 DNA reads TGTGCCAGCCGCGCGGGGGAGTTCTTC. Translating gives CASRAGEFF.